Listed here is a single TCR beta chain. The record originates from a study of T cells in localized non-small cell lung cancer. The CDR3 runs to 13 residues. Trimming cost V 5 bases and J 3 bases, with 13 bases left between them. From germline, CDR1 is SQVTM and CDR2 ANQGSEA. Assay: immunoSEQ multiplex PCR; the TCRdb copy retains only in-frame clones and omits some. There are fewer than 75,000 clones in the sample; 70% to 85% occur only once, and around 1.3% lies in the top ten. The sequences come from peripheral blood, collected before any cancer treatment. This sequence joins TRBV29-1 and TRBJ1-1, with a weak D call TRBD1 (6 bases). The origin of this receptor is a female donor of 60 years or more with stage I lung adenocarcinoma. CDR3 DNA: TGCAGCGTTAGAAAGGGGGGGGACACTGAAGCTTTCTTT. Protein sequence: CSVRKGGDTEAFF.